A selection of T cell receptor beta chains follows, all from one sample in a study of CD4 and CD8 cells across lung adenocarcinoma regions. TCRdb re-analysed the PCR reads in MiXCR, keeping a single row per CDR3 protein. The sample has several thousand distinct CDR3 sequences, approximately 50% seen once. The sample comprised CD8+ T cells from the center of a lung tumor. The receptors originated from a male donor with lung adenocarcinoma. The CD4 and CD8 labels of this study may be unreliable. Each CDR3 is given with its conserved first and last residue. D genes are given only for firm matches. The size of a clone is reported for some rows only, either as once, few or many, or as a class for expanded clones.

cdr3_aa cdr3_nt v_call d_call j_call clone_size
CASSGRGGNQDIQYF TGTGCCAGCAGTGGTAGGGGCGGAAACCAAGACATCCAGTACTTC TRBV6-1 - TRBJ2-5 once
CASSYAGTSSAEQYF TGTGCCAGCAGTTACGCCGGGACTAGCTCGGCCGAGCAGTACTTC TRBV12-3/TRBV12-4 TRBD2 TRBJ2-7 -
CARGVWAKDMQYF TGCGCCAGGGGGGTGTGGGCCAAAGACATGCAGTATTTC TRBV6-4 - TRBJ2-4 -
CASVTDTQYF TGTGCCAGCGTTACAGATACGCAGTATTTT TRBV27 - TRBJ2-3 -
CASSWGLAGDTQYF TGTGCCAGCAGCTGGGGACTAGCGGGGGATACGCAGTATTTT TRBV7-3 TRBD2 TRBJ2-3 -
CASSEGTGGRNEQFF TGCGCCAGCAGTGAGGGGACAGGCGGACGCAATGAGCAGTTCTTC TRBV10-2 TRBD1 TRBJ2-1 -
CASSHLLGQGGPYSNTEAFF TGTGCCAGCAGCCACCTCTTGGGACAGGGTGGTCCTTATTCGAACACTGAAGCTTTCTTT TRBV14 TRBD1 TRBJ1-1 many
CASSPDSAAQYF TGTGCCAGCAGCCCAGATAGTGCGGCCCAGTACTTC TRBV11-2 - TRBJ2-5 many
CASNRDREIDEQFF TGCGCCAGCAATCGGGACAGGGAAATCGATGAGCAGTTCTTC TRBV10-1 TRBD1 TRBJ2-1 -
CASSLFGTAPGGGYTF TGTGCCAGCAGTTTATTCGGGACAGCACCCGGGGGTGGCTACACCTTC TRBV27 TRBD1 TRBJ1-2 -
CASSDRGRGTGELFF TGTGCCAGCAGTGACAGGGGGCGCGGCACCGGGGAGCTGTTTTTT TRBV6-1 TRBD1 TRBJ2-2 -
CASSARGQGDEAFF TGTGCCAGCAGCGCCAGGGGACAGGGGGATGAAGCTTTCTTT TRBV7-2 TRBD1 TRBJ1-1 once
CASSSGDSNQPQHF TGTGCCAGCAGTTCAGGGGATAGCAATCAGCCCCAGCATTTT TRBV27 - TRBJ1-5 few
CASSEMDSSYEQYF TGTGCCAGCAGTGAAATGGACAGCTCCTACGAGCAGTACTTC TRBV6-1 - TRBJ2-7 -
CASSPSETQYF TGTGCCAGCAGCCCGAGCGAGACCCAGTACTTC TRBV7-2 - TRBJ2-5 few
CASSANREQTQYF TGTGCCAGCAGTGCTAATCGAGAACAGACCCAGTACTTC TRBV6-1 - TRBJ2-5 -
CASKETGATGTEAFF TGCGCCAGCAAGGAGACAGGGGCGACGGGTACTGAAGCTTTCTTT TRBV5-1 TRBD1 TRBJ1-1 -
CASSADRGETQYF TGTGCCAGCAGTGCGGACAGGGGAGAGACCCAGTACTTC TRBV6-1 TRBD1 TRBJ2-5 once
CASSRTSSSYNEQFF TGCGCCAGCAGTCGAACTAGTTCCTCCTACAATGAGCAGTTCTTC TRBV4-1 - TRBJ2-1 -
CASRHSGSSYNEQFF TGTGCCAGCAGACACAGCGGAAGCTCCTACAATGAGCAGTTCTTC TRBV12-3/TRBV12-4 - TRBJ2-1 -
CASSEHGFPQETQYF TGTGCCAGCAGTGAGCACGGATTCCCCCAAGAGACCCAGTACTTC TRBV6-1 - TRBJ2-5 few
CASRRLAGFSYEQYF TGTGCCAGCAGAAGACTAGCGGGGTTTTCCTACGAGCAGTACTTC TRBV6-1 TRBD2 TRBJ2-7 -
CASFSGGAYNEQFF TGTGCCAGCTTCAGCGGGGGGGCTTACAATGAGCAGTTCTTC TRBV28 TRBD2 TRBJ2-1 few
CASNNRGWADEQYF TGTGCCAGCAACAACAGGGGGTGGGCTGACGAGCAGTACTTC TRBV27 TRBD1 TRBJ2-7 many
CASSESSGSAEQFF TGCGCCAGCAGTGAGTCGAGCGGGAGCGCTGAGCAGTTCTTC TRBV10-1 TRBD2 TRBJ2-1 -
CASSQGHSGGKETQYF TGCGCCAGCAGCCAAGGCCATAGCGGGGGGAAAGAGACCCAGTACTTC TRBV4-1 TRBD2 TRBJ2-5 many
CASSTGTSGAETQYF TGTGCCAGCAGTACGGGGACTAGTGGGGCGGAGACCCAGTACTTC TRBV6-1 TRBD2 TRBJ2-5 many
CASSARDRGLRETQYF TGTGCCAGCAGCGCCCGGGACAGGGGGCTAAGGGAGACCCAGTACTTC TRBV6-1 TRBD1 TRBJ2-5 -
CASSLRPGLAVINEQFF TGTGCCAGCAGTTTGCGGCCGGGACTAGCGGTAATTAATGAGCAGTTCTTC TRBV27 TRBD2 TRBJ2-1 once
CASGWINTEAFF TGTGCCAGCGGGTGGATAAACACTGAAGCTTTCTTT TRBV6-1 - TRBJ1-1 -
CASSRDPRGNEQFF TGCGCCAGCAGTAGGGACCCAAGGGGCAATGAGCAGTTCTTC TRBV10-1 - TRBJ2-1 -
CASSYGSLVSGNEQFF TGTGCCAGCAGTTACGGTTCACTAGTATCGGGCAATGAGCAGTTCTTC TRBV6-5 - TRBJ2-1 -
CASSEAGAAYEQYF TGCGCCAGCAGTGAGGCGGGAGCGGCCTACGAGCAGTACTTC TRBV10-1 TRBD2 TRBJ2-7 -
CASSQEGKGTDTQYF TGCGCCAGCAGCCAAGAGGGGAAAGGCACAGATACGCAGTATTTT TRBV4-1 - TRBJ2-3 -
CASSTAGGNRAFF TGCGCCAGCAGCACTGCGGGGGGGAATAGAGCTTTCTTT TRBV10-1 - TRBJ1-1 -
CASSPYGTGSQETQYF TGCGCCAGCAGCCCTTATGGGACAGGCAGCCAAGAGACCCAGTACTTC TRBV5-1 TRBD1 TRBJ2-5 -
CASSPTSSGANVLTF TGTGCCAGCAGCCCCACAAGCTCTGGGGCCAACGTCCTGACTTTC TRBV3-1 - TRBJ2-6 -
CASSLVRYTEAFF TGTGCCAGCAGCTTAGTCCGTTACACTGAAGCTTTCTTT TRBV7-2 - TRBJ1-1 few
CASRTPMGGRAYEQYF TGCGCCAGCAGAACCCCTATGGGCGGGAGGGCCTACGAGCAGTACTTC TRBV10-2 TRBD2 TRBJ2-7 -
CASSLSQQIEAFF TGTGCCAGCAGTTTATCGCAACAGATTGAAGCTTTCTTT TRBV27 - TRBJ1-1 -
CASSAPLDRATGELFF TGTGCCAGCAGCGCGCCTTTGGACAGAGCCACCGGGGAGCTGTTTTTT TRBV7-2 - TRBJ2-2 -